One T cell receptor beta chain is described in this entry. Its matching antigen is unknown. These data originate in a study of CD8 T cells in Susac syndrome. Overall study results and limits: As acknowledged by the study, its TCR sequencing and HLA analysis included a relatively small number of individuals.

Germline CDR1 is GTSNPN and CDR2 is SVGIG (reference sequence). This CDR3 contains 16 residues. V lost 1 base, J lost 0 bases, and 6 bases stayed unmatched. Random hexamers were used to reverse transcribe 0.5 to 1 ug of RNA. TCRdb re-derived calls from the immunoSEQ multiplex PCR reads in MiXCR, one entry per CDR3 protein. The table records 100,000 or so distinct CDR3 sequences, 85% to 95% of them present only once. The chain uses TRBV30 and TRBJ1-5; 7 bases line up with TRBD1. The source of this sequence is a human donor with Susac syndrome. The sequenced sample consisted of CD4+ T cells from PBMCs. This chain's CDR3 is CAWSGGTDYSNQPQHF. CDR3 DNA: TGTGCCTGGAGTGGTGGGACAGACTATAGCAATCAGCCCCAGCATTTT. Full variable domain (outside the CDR3, taken from reference TRBV30 and TRBJ1-5): SQTIHQWPATLVQPVGSPLSLECTVEGTSNPNLYWYRQAAGRGLQLLFYSVGIGQISSEVPQNLSASRPQDRQFILSSKKLLLSDSGFYLCAWSGGTDYSNQPQHFGDGTRLSIL.